Listed here is a single T cell receptor (beta chain). What it binds is unknown. This CDR3 has 16 amino acids. Germline assignment: CDR1 DFQATT and CDR2 SNEGSKA (reference sequence). With 0 bases removed from V and 3 bases from J, the gap between germline ends came to 14 bases. The record originates from a study of T-cell reconstitution after alpha-beta-depleted transplantation in children. General observations from the study: Surviving recipient T cells and thymic progenitors underlay high day-60 TCRbeta diversity in some patients. Reported findings indicate that, about two months after transplant, alpha-beta T cells came from several hundred expanded clones, which were derived from non-depleted graft cells. T-cell counts and diversity at one year following transplant were attributed mainly to newly produced T cells.

The TCRbeta library was prepared with unique molecular identifiers. TCRdb processed the PCR reads anew with MiXCR; each CDR3 protein has one entry. The repertoire consists of around 90,000 distinct CDR3 sequences, with around 15% occurring once and the leading ten covering around 20%. The sequence was obtained from a male patient aged 2-9 years who had a stem cell transplant for acute lymphoblastic leukemia, so the T cells may come from the graft donor. The rearrangement uses TRBV20-1 and TRBJ2-2, with D perhaps TRBD1 (6 bases). The material was PBMCs, mostly from graft donor cells, obtained 180 days after TCRalphabeta/CD19-depleted stem cell transplant. The CDR3 nucleotides read TGCAGTGCTAGAGATAGTCGGGACACGTACACCGGGGAGCTGTTTTTT. Amino acids: CSARDSRDTYTGELFF.